The rows below give T cell receptor beta chains drawn from one sample of a study of beta chain features in type 1 diabetes. The assay was immunoSEQ multiplex PCR, and TCRdb's table has in-frame clones only and misses some. The top ten hold around 0.02% of the sample, which has fewer than 900,000 clones, roughly 15% seen once. The source material was naive CD4+ T cells from blood. These receptors were collected from a woman aged 18 to 35 in good health. Each CDR3 is given with its conserved first and last residue. A D gene is named only where the DNA matches it firmly. Some rows have no size entry. The others give once, few or many, or a class for an expanded clone.

cdr3_nt cdr3_aa v_call d_call clone_size j_call
TGTGCCAGCCGGGGACAGGGCGGCACAGATACGCAGTATTTT CASRGQGGTDTQYF TRBV7-9 TRBD1 few TRBJ2-3
TGTGCCAGCAGCCTACGGGGGAACACTGAAGCTTTCTTT CASSLRGNTEAFF TRBV11-3 NA few TRBJ1-1
TGTGCCAGCAGTCGACAGGGGGCGAACACCGGGGAGCTGTTTTTT CASSRQGANTGELFF TRBV7-9 TRBD1 few TRBJ2-2
TGCAGTGCTAGTGACGGTCAGCCCCAGCATTTT CSASDGQPQHF TRBV20-1 NA NA TRBJ1-5
TGTGCCAGCAGCTTAGGACTAGCGGGAGGGCCGGGAACCCAGTACTTC CASSLGLAGGPGTQYF TRBV11-2 TRBD2 NA TRBJ2-5
TGTGCCAGCAGCTTAAGACAGGGCAGGAGGACTTATGGCTACACCTTC CASSLRQGRRTYGYTF TRBV7-8 TRBD1 NA TRBJ1-2
TGTGCACAAAACATGGGGGCAGATACGCAGTATTTT CAQNMGADTQYF TRBV19 NA NA TRBJ2-3
TGTGCCAGCAGCGTGTTGGGGAACACTGAAGCTTTCTTT CASSVLGNTEAFF TRBV9 NA few TRBJ1-1
TGCGCCAGCAGCCCGGCCGGCCGCTCTGGGGCCAACGTCCTGACTTTC CASSPAGRSGANVLTF TRBV5-1 NA few TRBJ2-6
TGTGCCAGTAGGGGTACTAGCGGGTGGTCACAGAACACCGGGGAGCTGTTTTTT CASRGTSGWSQNTGELFF TRBV19 TRBD2 NA TRBJ2-2
TGTGCCAGCAGTTTCTCCCTACAGGGGACAGATACGCAGTATTTT CASSFSLQGTDTQYF TRBV13 TRBD1 few TRBJ2-3
TGTGCCAGCAGCAGTATCAACTCTGGGGCCAACGTCCTGACTTTC CASSSINSGANVLTF TRBV7-2 NA few TRBJ2-6
TGTGCCAGCGAGGGACAGGGGGTATCCGGGGAGCTGTTTTTT CASEGQGVSGELFF TRBV19 TRBD1 NA TRBJ2-2
TGCAGTGCTAGCGCATCCACTGAAGCTTTCTTT CSASASTEAFF TRBV20-1 NA few TRBJ1-1
TGTGCCAGCAGTCTAACCAGGCAGGGCTCCGGGGCCAACGTCCTGACTTTC CASSLTRQGSGANVLTF TRBV28 NA NA TRBJ2-6
TGTGCCAGCAGCCCTCAAGCGGGACCCGCGCTGGGCACCGGGGAGCTGTTTTTT CASSPQAGPALGTGELFF TRBV7-3 TRBD2 NA TRBJ2-2
TGTGCCAGCTCACCACGGGGGAGGCGGACAGTCTGGGAGACCCAGTACTTC CASSPRGRRTVWETQYF TRBV18 NA NA TRBJ2-5
TGTGCCAGCAGCTTAGTTGAGGGCGCCGAGCAGTACTTC CASSLVEGAEQYF TRBV7-8 NA few TRBJ2-7
TGTGCCAGCAGCTTGGCGGGCACAGATACGCAGTATTTT CASSLAGTDTQYF TRBV5-4 NA few TRBJ2-3
TGTGCCAGCAGCTTAGACAGTATAACGGACTATGGCTACACCTTC CASSLDSITDYGYTF TRBV7-2 NA few TRBJ1-2
TGCGCCAGCAGCTACTCGGGACAGGATAAATCATTGGGTGGCTACACCTTC CASSYSGQDKSLGGYTF TRBV4-1 TRBD1 NA TRBJ1-2
TGTGCCAGCAGCCCCGGACAGGGGGCGGGTGGCTACACCTTC CASSPGQGAGGYTF TRBV2 TRBD1 NA TRBJ1-2
TGTGCCAGCGGCCGTCGGGACAGGGGACCCGGGGAGCTGTTTTTT CASGRRDRGPGELFF TRBV11-2 TRBD1 NA TRBJ2-2
TGTGCCAGCAGTTTATCGCAGGGGGCTCGAGAGACCCAGTACTTC CASSLSQGARETQYF TRBV28 TRBD1 NA TRBJ2-5
TGTGCCAGCAGCCAAGACAGTTATCAGCCCCAGCATTTT CASSQDSYQPQHF TRBV14 NA few TRBJ1-5
TGTGCCAGCAGTTTATTCGCGGCTACTAGCACAGATACGCAGTATTTT CASSLFAATSTDTQYF TRBV27 NA NA TRBJ2-3
TGTGCCAGCAGCGCCCAGGCAGGTCCTCTGCATTTT CASSAQAGPLHF TRBV11-2 NA few TRBJ1-5